This TCR beta chain was recovered during a study of blood T cell repertoires in COVID-19. V gave up 7 bases and J gave up 4 bases; unmatched junction bases: 3. The CDR3 spans 14 residues. Germline-derived CDR1 and CDR2 are SGHTA and FQGNSA. Profiled with immunoSEQ multiplex PCR; TCRdb holds only in-frame clones, not every one. The sample lists some 120,000 clones, 90% occurring once. The chain carries TRBV7-2 and TRBJ2-1; TRBD2 agrees at 11 bases. The sequence was obtained from a human donor with active COVID-19. The donor label of this sample is uncertain. The source material was peripheral blood. In DNA, the CDR3 is TGTGCCAGCACCGGGACTAGCGGTTACAATGAGCAGTTCTTC. Amino acids: CASTGTSGYNEQFF.